These T cell receptor beta chains were read from a single sample in a study of long-term antiretroviral therapy in people with HIV. The data were produced by immunoSEQ multiplex PCR, yet TCRdb's version contains in-frame clones alone and is incomplete. The data contain around 16,000 clones, 80% to 90% of them singletons. Sequences were derived from unsorted PBMCs, sampled 0.5 years after starting antiretroviral therapy. Receptors originate from a woman in her thirties or forties with HIV. CDR3s include the opening cysteine and the closing phenylalanine or tryptophan. D genes are given only for firm matches. The listing skips clone size in some rows; elsewhere it reads once, few, many or a size class.

d_call j_call v_call clone_size cdr3_nt cdr3_aa
- TRBJ1-1 TRBV7-9 - TGTGCCAGCAGCTCCCCCGGCAGCTTGAACACTGAAGCTTTCTTT CASSSPGSLNTEAFF
TRBD1 TRBJ1-1 TRBV9 - TGTGCCAGCAGCGTGTCGACAGGGCGGGGGAACACTGAAGCTTTCTTT CASSVSTGRGNTEAFF
TRBD1 TRBJ1-2 TRBV27 large TGTGCCAGCAGTCCTAGGACAGGGGCAAACTATGGCTACACCTTC CASSPRTGANYGYTF
- TRBJ1-1 TRBV25-1 - TGTGCCAGCAGTGCACGCGTGGGGGGCACTGAAGCTTTCTTT CASSARVGGTEAFF
- TRBJ2-1 TRBV4-2 - TGTGCCAGCAGCCAAGATAAAGCTTATATGGGGGCGGAGCAGTTCTTC CASSQDKAYMGAEQFF
TRBD1 TRBJ1-5 TRBV6-5 - TGTGCCAGCAGACGCTCGACAGGGCAGGGACAGCCCCAGCATTTT CASRRSTGQGQPQHF
TRBD1 TRBJ2-5 TRBV7-2 - TGTGCCAGCAGCTTAGTGGGGATAGGGGGCAAGGAGACCCAGTACTTC CASSLVGIGGKETQYF
TRBD2 TRBJ2-1 TRBV7-7 - TGTGCTAGCAGCTTAGGGACTAGCGGCTTCAATGAGCAGTTCTTC CASSLGTSGFNEQFF
- TRBJ2-2 TRBV5-1 - TGCGCCAGCAGCTATAGTTACGGACAGCTGAACACCGGGGAGCTGTTTTTT CASSYSYGQLNTGELFF
- TRBJ1-3 TRBV14 few TGTGCCAGCAGCCCGCAAGGAAACACCATATATTTT CASSPQGNTIYF
- TRBJ1-5 TRBV27 - TGTGCCAGCAGTTTATCGATCGGGGCAGGCATTGGGGCCCAGCATTTT CASSLSIGAGIGAQHF
- TRBJ2-3 TRBV10-3 - TGTGCCACCGGGCCTAGCACAGATACGCAGTATTTT CATGPSTDTQYF
- TRBJ1-2 TRBV25-1 - TGTGCCAGCAGTGAATATAGGGGGAGCTATGGCTACACCTTC CASSEYRGSYGYTF
- TRBJ2-1 TRBV18 - TGTGCCAGCTCACCTGTCTTGAGCTCCTACAATGAGCAGTTCTTC CASSPVLSSYNEQFF
TRBD2 TRBJ2-1 TRBV7-9 - TGTGCCAGCAGCTTAGGGCTAGCGGGTGTCATTCACAATGAGCAGTTCTTC CASSLGLAGVIHNEQFF
- TRBJ2-7 TRBV18 - TGTGCCAGCTCACCAATGGAGGGACAGACCGAGCAGTACTTC CASSPMEGQTEQYF